This note documents a single T cell receptor (beta chain) sequence. Its antigen remains unidentified. These data come from a study of T cells in narcolepsy. Whole-study results and caveats: Same-patient CSF and blood CD4+ T cell clonotypes included HCRT-specific and TRIB2-specific autoreactive ones.

V lost 0 bases and J lost 7; bases outside the gene matches: 12. The CDR3 consists of 16 residues. Germline V gene lookup returns CDR1 MGHRA and CDR2 YSYEKL. Some clones are missing from TCRdb's copy, which holds only in-frame ones; the method was immunoSEQ multiplex PCR. The repertoire consists of 15,000 to 20,000 clones, with just under 75% occurring once and the leading ten covering 14% to 15%. The sequence came from a human donor with narcolepsy. J is TRBJ2-7 and V is TRBV4-1; 7 nucleotides align to TRBD2. The sequencing input was CD45RA- memory CD8+ T cells from PBMCs. The CDR3 is CASSQEHTSEEEEQYF. For the CDR3, the DNA is TGCGCCAGCAGCCAAGAGCATACTAGCGAAGAAGAAGAGCAGTACTTC.